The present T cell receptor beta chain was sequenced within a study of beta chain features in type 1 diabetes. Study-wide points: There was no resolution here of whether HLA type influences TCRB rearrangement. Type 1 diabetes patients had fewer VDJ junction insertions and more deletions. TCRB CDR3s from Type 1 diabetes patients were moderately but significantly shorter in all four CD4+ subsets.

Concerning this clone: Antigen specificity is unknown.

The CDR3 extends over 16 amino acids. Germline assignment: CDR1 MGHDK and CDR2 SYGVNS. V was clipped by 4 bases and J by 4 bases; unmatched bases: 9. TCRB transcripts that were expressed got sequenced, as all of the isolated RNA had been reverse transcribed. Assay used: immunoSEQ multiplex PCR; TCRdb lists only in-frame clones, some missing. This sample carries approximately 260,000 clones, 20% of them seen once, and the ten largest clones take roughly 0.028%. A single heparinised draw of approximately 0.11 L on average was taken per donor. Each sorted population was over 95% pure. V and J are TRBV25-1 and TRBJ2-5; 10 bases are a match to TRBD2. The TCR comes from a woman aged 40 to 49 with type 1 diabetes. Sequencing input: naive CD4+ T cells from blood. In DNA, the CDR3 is TGTGCCAGCAGTGGGCTGTCAGCGGGAGGGAGAGAGACCCAGTACTTC. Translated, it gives CASSGLSAGGRETQYF.